This TCR beta chain originates from a study of shared clonotypes between healthy human individuals. Germline lookup yields CDR1 MNHEY and CDR2 SMNVEV (reference sequence). The V gene end was trimmed by 5 bases and the J gene end by 2 bases; junction bases not matched to a gene: 9. The CDR3 is made up of 15 amino acids. TCRdb's copy holds only in-frame clones and misses some; the assay was immunoSEQ multiplex PCR. The repertoire holds 600,000 to 750,000 clones, with roughly 88% as singletons. The TCR sequence derives from a man aged 18 to 29 in good health. Some clones in this sample may be carry-over from other donors' samples. This chain connects TRBV27 to TRBJ2-7; 7 nucleotides match TRBD2. Sequenced input: memory CD8+ T cells from PBMCs. Subset defined: CD45RO+ cells pooled with CCR7-negative TemRA cells. CDR3 residues: CASSPIVGGPYEQYF. DNA of the CDR3: TGTGCCAGCAGTCCCATAGTGGGAGGGCCCTACGAGCAGTACTTC.